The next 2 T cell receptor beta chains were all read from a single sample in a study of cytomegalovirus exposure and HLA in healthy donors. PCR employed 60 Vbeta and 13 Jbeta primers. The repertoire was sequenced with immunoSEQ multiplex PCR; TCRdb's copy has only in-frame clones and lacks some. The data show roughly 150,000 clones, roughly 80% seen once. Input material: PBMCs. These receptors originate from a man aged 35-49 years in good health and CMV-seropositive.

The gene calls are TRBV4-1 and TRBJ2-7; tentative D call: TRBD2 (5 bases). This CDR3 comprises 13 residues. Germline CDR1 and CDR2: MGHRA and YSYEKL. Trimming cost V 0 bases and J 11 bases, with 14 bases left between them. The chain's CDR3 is CASSQDGRTREYF. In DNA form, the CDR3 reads TGCGCCAGCAGCCAAGATGGCCGGACGAGGGAGTACTTC.

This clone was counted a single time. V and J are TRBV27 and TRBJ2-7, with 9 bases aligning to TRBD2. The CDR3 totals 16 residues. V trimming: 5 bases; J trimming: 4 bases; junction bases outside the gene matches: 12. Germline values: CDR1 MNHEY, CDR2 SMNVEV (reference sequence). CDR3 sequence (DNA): TGTGCCAGCAGTCCGATCAGGGGTAGCGGGAGTTACGAGCAGTACTTC. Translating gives CASSPIRGSGSYEQYF.